This entry lists 11 T cell receptor beta chains sequenced from one sample in a study of blood T cell repertoires in COVID-19. Sequencing was performed with immunoSEQ multiplex PCR; in TCRdb, only in-frame clones are kept and a portion is missing. This sample has around 100,000 clones, with approximately 79% found just once. Material: peripheral blood. These receptors all stem from a man aged 65 to 85 with active or convalescent COVID-19.

This clone came up a few times. The chain is built from TRBV6-5 and TRBJ1-2, with TRBD1 matching 12 bases. Germline CDR1 is MNHEY and CDR2 is SVGAGI. This CDR3 contains 13 residues. The ends lost 8 bases at V and 7 bases at J; junction bases unmatched: 5. The CDR3 nucleotides read TGTGCCAGCCGGGGGACAGGGGGCTCTGGCTACACCTTC. This sequence encodes CASRGTGGSGYTF.

The chain couples TRBV3-1 (or the pseudogene TRBV3-2) to TRBJ2-1; TRBD1 might be the D (5 bases). CDR1 and CDR2 from the germline V gene are LGHDT and YNNKEL (reference sequence). There are 17 residues in the CDR3. V was clipped by 7 bases and J by 4 bases, with 23 bases between them. The CDR3 DNA reads TGTGCCAGCACCCCTTTAGTTCGGCCTAAGGGGTACAATGAGCAGTTCTTC. It translates to CASTPLVRPKGYNEQFF.

The rearrangement joins TRBV6-5 to TRBJ1-2; possible D gene TRBD1, 5 bases. CDR3 length equals 13 residues. V lost 4 bases to trimming and J lost 1 base, with 7 bases between them. The germline CDR1 and CDR2 sequences are MNHEY and SVGAGI. This CDR3 reads CASSWGLNYGYTF. The CDR3 DNA sequence: TGTGCCAGCAGTTGGGGCCTTAACTATGGCTACACCTTC.

This chain links TRBV5-4 with TRBJ2-3; D might be TRBD2 (5 bases). With 5 bases removed from V and 3 bases from J, the gap between germline ends came to 7 bases. The CDR3 spans 12 residues. Per the germline V gene, CDR1 is SGHNT and CDR2 is YYREEE (reference sequence). The DNA of the CDR3 is TGTGCCAGCAGGCGCGGGACAGATACGCAGTATTTT. Protein: CASRRGTDTQYF.

The chain combines TRBV20-1 with TRBJ2-3, with a tentative D call TRBD2 (6 bases). There are 11 residues in the CDR3. Germline CDR1 DFQATT, CDR2 SNEGSKA (reference sequence). The V gene lost 6 bases and the J gene lost 7 bases, with 11 bases spanning the gap. The CDR3 here is CSAPGRYTQYF. The CDR3 coding sequence is TGCAGTGCGCCGGGGAGGTATACGCAGTATTTT.

The J gene is TRBJ1-6, the V gene TRBV6-5; 7 bases are shared with TRBD1. The V gene's germline CDR1 is MNHEY and CDR2 SVGAGI. V lost 7 bases to trimming and J lost 2 bases; unmatched junction nucleotides: 5. CDR3 length: 15 amino acids. CDR3 protein: CASTRQGPYNSPLHF. In nucleotides, the CDR3 is TGTGCCAGCACCCGACAGGGTCCCTATAATTCACCCCTCCACTTT.

The V gene is TRBV18, the J gene TRBJ1-4, with TRBD1 matching over 10 bases. The germline gives CDR1 KGHSH, CDR2 LQKENI. This CDR3 spans 14 amino acids. V gave up 2 bases and J gave up 7 bases; unmatched junction bases: 1. As DNA, the CDR3 is TGTGCCAGCTCACCAGGGACAGGGGTTGAAAAACTGTTTTTT. Its translation is CASSPGTGVEKLFF.

A remark on this clone: One junction end does not reproduce the germline sequence, and a read error may be involved. The chain joins TRBV10-3 to TRBJ1-5; D gene unclear. The CDR3 runs to 13 residues. Per germline, CDR1 ENHRY and CDR2 SYGVKD. CDR3 sequence (DNA): TGTGCCATCAGTGAGGGTAGCAGTCAGCCCCAGCATTTT. Protein product: CAISEGSSQPQHF.

The gene calls are TRBV27 and TRBJ1-4; weak D call: TRBD1 (5 bases). There are 14 residues in the CDR3. The germline V and J ends were trimmed by 3 bases and 3 bases, with 8 bases remaining between them. CDR1 MNHEY and CDR2 SMNVEV come from the germline V gene (reference sequence). The CDR3 DNA reads TGTGCCAGCAGTTTCGAAGGGGCTAATGAAAAACTGTTTTTT. The encoded protein is CASSFEGANEKLFF. Supplemented by reference TRBV27 and TRBJ1-4, the full variable domain reads EAQVTQNPRYLITVTGKKLTVTCSQNMNHEYMSWYRQDPGLGLRQIYYSMNVEVTDKGDVPEGYKVSRKEKRNFPLILESPSPNQTSLYFCASSFEGANEKLFFGSGTQLSVL.

The chain recombines TRBV20-1 with TRBJ2-5; a possible D gene is TRBD2 (7 bases). There are 15 residues in the CDR3. Trimming shortened V by 3 bases and J by 0 bases, and 14 bases separated the two germline ends. Germline V gene data show CDR1 as DFQATT and CDR2 as SNEGSKA (reference sequence). Written as DNA, the CDR3 is TGCAGTGCTAGTAGGGGGGGCCCGTACCAAGAGACCCAGTACTTC. It is translated as CSASRGGPYQETQYF.

The chain joins TRBV5-6 to TRBJ2-7; 9 bases align to TRBD2. Germline-derived CDR1 and CDR2 are SGHDT and YYEEEE. The CDR3 has 15 amino acids. The V gene end was trimmed by 5 bases and the J gene end by 2 bases; junction bases not matched to a gene: 8. The CDR3 reads CASRRGSSGAYEQYF. The CDR3 DNA follows: TGTGCCAGCAGGAGGGGATCTAGCGGGGCCTACGAGCAGTACTTC.